Listed below are T cell receptor beta chains from one sample, sequenced in a study of blood T cell repertoires in COVID-19. The method was immunoSEQ multiplex PCR; TCRdb's version includes in-frame clones alone and lacks a portion of them. The data show some 40,000 clones, with approximately 92% seen just once and about 0.34% held by the top ten. The sample comprised peripheral blood. The source of these receptors is a man aged 50 to 60 with COVID-19, enrolled during active disease. Both conserved end residues are part of each CDR3. Fields, in order: J gene, D gene, clone size, V gene, CDR3 protein, CDR3 DNA. The D gene is left open where the match is weak. Size tells how often a clone was seen (once, few, many) or the class of an expanded clone, and some rows leave it out.

>TRBJ2-3|-|-|TRBV5-1
CASSLLGTDTQYF
TGCGCCAGCAGCTTGTTAGGCACAGATACGCAGTATTTT
>TRBJ2-2|TRBD2|-|TRBV19
CASSMSLAGAGGELFF
TGTGCCAGTAGTATGTCCCTAGCGGGAGCGGGCGGGGAGCTGTTTTTT
>TRBJ1-5|-|-|TRBV20-1
CSASPFFSNQPQHF
TGCAGTGCTAGTCCTTTTTTTAGCAATCAGCCCCAGCATTTT
>TRBJ2-3|TRBD2|-|TRBV7-2
CASSLAGGGADTQYF
TGTGCCAGCAGCTTAGCCGGCGGGGGGGCGGATACGCAGTATTTT
>TRBJ1-1|-|-|TRBV6-4
CASSRIGGTEAFF
TGTGCCAGCAGCCGCATCGGGGGCACTGAAGCTTTCTTT
>TRBJ2-3|TRBD2|once|TRBV5-1
CASSLRGLAASSTDTQYF
TGCGCCAGCAGCTTGAGGGGACTAGCGGCATCTAGCACAGATACGCAGTATTTT
>TRBJ1-2|-|once|TRBV4-2
CASSHDNSGYYGYTF
TGTGCCAGCAGCCATGATAACTCAGGGTATTATGGCTACACCTTC
>TRBJ1-1|TRBD1|-|TRBV4-2
CASSFAGGLTEAFF
TGTGCCAGCAGTTTTGCAGGGGGCCTCACTGAAGCTTTCTTT
>TRBJ1-1|-|-|TRBV5-1
CASSLLGTDQEAFF
TGCGCCAGCAGTTTATTGGGGACTGACCAAGAAGCTTTCTTT
>TRBJ1-1|TRBD1|-|TRBV28
CASSGAGTGSPEAFF
TGTGCCAGCAGTGGAGCCGGGACAGGGTCTCCTGAAGCTTTCTTT
>TRBJ1-6|-|-|TRBV19
CASSIQDNYNSPLHF
TGTGCCAGTAGTATCCAGGACAACTATAATTCACCCCTCCACTTT
>TRBJ2-3|-|-|TRBV12-5
CASGFGTRSTDTQYF
TGTGCTAGTGGTTTCGGGACACGGAGCACAGATACGCAGTATTTT
>TRBJ2-3|-|-|TRBV7-2
CASSLELDTQYF
TGTGCCAGCAGCTTAGAGCTAGATACGCAGTATTTT
>TRBJ1-2|-|-|TRBV5-6
CASSSRDISFYGYTF
TGTGCCAGCAGTTCCCGGGACATCAGCTTCTATGGCTACACCTTC
>TRBJ2-1|TRBD2|-|TRBV7-9
CASSLWISGAYNEQFF
TGTGCCAGCAGCTTATGGATTAGCGGGGCCTACAATGAGCAGTTCTTC
>TRBJ2-1|TRBD2|few|TRBV7-2
CASSLGRFASGRNEQFF
TGTGCCAGCAGCTTAGGCAGGTTTGCTAGCGGGAGGAATGAGCAGTTCTTC
>TRBJ2-4|TRBD2|-|TRBV2
CASSPGGLAKNIQYF
TGTGCCAGCAGTCCGGGAGGGTTAGCCAAAAACATTCAGTACTTC
>TRBJ2-7|-|-|TRBV6-2/TRBV6-3
CASSSIYEQYF
TGTGCCAGCAGTTCTATCTACGAGCAGTACTTC
>TRBJ1-2|-|-|TRBV9
CASSGREGGYTF
TGTGCCAGCTCGGGAAGGGAGGGTGGCTACACCTTC
>TRBJ2-1|-|once|TRBV19
CASSLVDEQFF
TGTGCCAGTAGCCTGGTAGATGAGCAGTTCTTC
>TRBJ1-1|-|-|TRBV11-3
CASSPTAGVNTEAFF
TGTGCCAGCAGCCCTACAGCAGGTGTGAACACTGAAGCTTTCTTT
>TRBJ1-1|TRBD1|-|TRBV7-9
CASGYRGNTEAFF
TGTGCCAGCGGTTACAGGGGGAACACTGAAGCTTTCTTT
>TRBJ1-1|-|-|TRBV27
CASRGLPRKTEAFF
TGTGCCAGCAGAGGACTCCCCAGAAAGACTGAAGCTTTCTTT
>TRBJ2-6|-|-|TRBV7-2
CASSPSNSGANVLTF
TGTGCCAGCAGCCCCTCTAACTCTGGGGCCAACGTCCTGACTTTC
>TRBJ1-6|-|-|TRBV27
CASSFQQGRYSPLHF
TGTGCCAGCAGTTTTCAACAGGGCAGGTATTCACCCCTCCACTTT
>TRBJ1-1|-|once|TRBV28
CASSTWREGNTEAFF
TGTGCCAGCAGTACCTGGCGGGAGGGGAACACTGAAGCTTTCTTT
>TRBJ2-7|-|-|TRBV21-1
CASRGTGPSYEQYF
TGTGCCAGCCGAGGGACAGGTCCCTCCTACGAGCAGTACTTC
>TRBJ1-3|TRBD1|-|TRBV7-9
CASSTTGLNSGNTIYF
TGTGCCAGCAGTACGACAGGGTTAAACTCTGGAAACACCATATATTTT
>TRBJ1-2|TRBD1|-|TRBV7-2
CASSPRTGDYYGYTF
TGTGCCAGCAGCCCTAGGACAGGGGACTACTATGGCTACACCTTC
>TRBJ2-2|TRBD1|-|TRBV5-4
CASSLEAGGLGTGELFF
TGTGCCAGCAGCTTGGAGGCAGGGGGTTTGGGCACCGGGGAGCTGTTTTTT
>TRBJ2-5|-|-|TRBV18
CASSPLISGTGTQYF
TGTGCCAGCTCACCACTAATTAGCGGTACAGGGACCCAGTACTTC
>TRBJ2-1|TRBD2|-|TRBV3-1/TRBV3-2
CASSQGFPSGSYNEQFF
TGTGCCAGCAGCCAAGGCTTCCCTAGCGGGAGCTACAATGAGCAGTTCTTC
>TRBJ2-7|TRBD2|-|TRBV6-5
CASSYSSGVESYEQYF
TGTGCCAGCAGTTACTCGAGCGGGGTAGAATCCTACGAGCAGTACTTC
>TRBJ2-1|-|-|TRBV11-2
CASSLGSGVYNEQFF
TGTGCCAGCAGCTTGGGTAGCGGAGTCTACAATGAGCAGTTCTTC
>TRBJ2-1|TRBD2|-|TRBV12-5
CASGLGLANYNEQFF
TGTGCTAGTGGACTTGGACTAGCGAACTACAATGAGCAGTTCTTC
>TRBJ2-2|TRBD2|-|TRBV29-1
CSARDYRNTGELFF
TGCAGCGCCCGGGACTACCGGAACACCGGGGAGCTGTTTTTT
>TRBJ1-1|-|-|TRBV29-1
CSVRKGHTEAFF
TGCAGCGTAAGAAAGGGGCACACTGAAGCTTTCTTT
>TRBJ2-7|TRBD1|-|TRBV5-1
CASSSTGGSSYEQYF
TGCGCCAGCAGTTCAACAGGGGGCAGCTCCTACGAGCAGTACTTC
>TRBJ2-3|-|-|TRBV27
CASSVGGSTDTQYF
TGTGCCAGCAGTGTGGGCGGGAGCACAGATACGCAGTATTTT
>TRBJ2-7|TRBD2|-|TRBV7-2
CASSLVGGSGRGYEQYF
TGTGCCAGCAGCTTAGTGGGCGGAAGCGGGAGGGGGTACGAGCAGTACTTC
>TRBJ1-1|-|once|TRBV29-1
CSAYRDTEAFF
TGCAGCGCCTACAGGGACACTGAAGCTTTCTTT
>TRBJ1-2|TRBD1|-|TRBV4-3
CASSQEGRQGRGYTF
TGCGCCAGCAGCCAAGAAGGTAGACAGGGACGCGGCTACACCTTC
>TRBJ1-2|-|-|TRBV5-1
CASSLGRAYSILNYGYTF
TGCGCCAGCAGCTTGGGGAGGGCCTATTCAATCCTCAACTATGGCTACACCTTC
>TRBJ2-3|TRBD2|-|TRBV4-1
CASSHLGLAGGPNTQYF
TGCGCCAGCAGCCATCTTGGACTAGCGGGAGGGCCGAATACGCAGTATTTT
>TRBJ2-1|TRBD2|-|TRBV5-4
CASSPVGGRNNEQFF
TGTGCCAGCAGCCCCGTCGGCGGGAGGAACAATGAGCAGTTCTTC
>TRBJ2-1|-|-|TRBV30
CAWRRRGSSYNEQFF
TGTGCCTGGAGACGCCGAGGGAGCTCCTACAATGAGCAGTTCTTC
>TRBJ2-3|-|-|TRBV7-3
CASSPRGFRSTDTQYF
TGTGCCAGCAGCCCCCGGGGGTTCCGAAGCACAGATACGCAGTATTTT
>TRBJ2-2|-|-|TRBV19
CASSTQSDSTGELFF
TGTGCCAGTAGTACCCAATCGGACAGCACCGGGGAGCTGTTTTTT